These T cell receptor beta chains were read from a single sample in a study of T cell changes during pregnancy in multiple sclerosis. Assay used: immunoSEQ multiplex PCR; TCRdb lists only in-frame clones, some missing. There are around 30,000 clones in the sample; roughly 87% occur only once, and approximately 7.9% lies in the top ten. The sequences come from CD8+ T cells from peripheral blood mononuclear cells, collected before pregnancy. The receptor set was obtained from a female donor with multiple sclerosis, enrolled in a pregnancy study. CDR3s include the opening cysteine and the closing phenylalanine or tryptophan.

>TRBJ1-1|TRBV28
CASESGHYNTEAFF
>TRBJ2-3|TRBV25-1
CASQVGAGGTDTQYF
>TRBJ2-7|TRBV7-3
CASSPSGGAGEQYF
>TRBJ1-1|TRBV6-1
CASSYWTEEAFF
>TRBJ1-1|TRBV6-6
CASSYPGTQPEAFF
>TRBJ1-1|TRBV27
CASRTGGGTEAFF
>TRBJ2-1|TRBV7-9
CASSADWNEQFF
>TRBJ2-5|TRBV4-3
CASSQYGTGWGETQYF
>TRBJ2-1|TRBV7-3
CASSSPLQNEQFF
>TRBJ2-1|TRBV4-3
CASSLASGGANEQFF
>TRBJ1-5|TRBV15
CATSVPGQGFQPQHF
>TRBJ2-5|TRBV6-1
CASSPKREGWETQYF
>TRBJ2-1|TRBV2
CASSHGLAGAVSSYNEQFF
>TRBJ1-2|TRBV27
CASSWDTSYGYTF
>TRBJ2-1|TRBV7-8
CASRWGGGDNEQFF
>TRBJ2-7|TRBV9
CASSRTGVYEQYF
>TRBJ1-6|TRBV27
CASSLSGQGNLVRSPLHF
>TRBJ2-3|TRBV27
CASRGGLEYF
>TRBJ2-7|TRBV27
CASRPPGTRPLEQYF
>TRBJ2-5|TRBV27
CASSPGQGSYETQYF
>TRBJ1-5|TRBV7-9
CASSLEGASNQPQHF
>TRBJ2-5|TRBV9
CASSRSGLLGETQYF
>TRBJ2-2|TRBV19
CASSIIGGSDTGELFF
>TRBJ2-2|TRBV23-1
CASSQRSGSDTGELFF
>TRBJ2-5|TRBV28
CASSLSVETQYF
>TRBJ1-5|TRBV6-1
CASSEYQGGRDSNQPQHF
>TRBJ2-7|TRBV4-3
CASSYGTGSYEQYF